This T cell receptor (beta chain) was documented in a study of vaccination and CD4 T cells after COVID-19. On the study more broadly: Control cultures were given a CEFX pool, an HIV-1 Nef pool, or no peptide.

The V and J ends lost 5 bases and 7 bases respectively, with 15 bases between them. CDR1 is DFQATT and CDR2 is SNEGSKA in the germline V gene (reference sequence). This CDR3 has 14 residues. The treatment: roughly nine-day PBMC culture with coronavirus spike peptide pools or control peptides (ViraFEST assay). Investigators obtained the unexposed donor's CD4+ T cells before the COVID-19 pandemic (2011-2018). ViraFEST used peptide pools to expand antigen-specific T cells before TCR sequencing. Cell culture was performed with around 2 million PBMCs per well in the presence of 8 to 10 IU/ml IL-2 and 7.5 to 10 ug/ml peptide pools. This clonotype is judged medium-sized. Its target is unknown. Cultured CD4+ T-cell DNA underwent Oncomine TCR Beta short-read sequencing. Genomic DNA was extracted from cultured CD4+ T cells. TCRdb reprocessed the PCR reads with MiXCR, giving one entry per CDR3 protein. The sample lists approximately 11,000 distinct CDR3 sequences; less than 35% were seen once.

The material sequenced was CD4+ T cells from blood, cultured in vitro. The chain joins TRBV20-1 to TRBJ1-6; weak D call: TRBD1 (5 bases). The TCR was taken from a human donor in good health. The CDR3 sequence is CSASPLGGNSPLHF. Written as DNA, the CDR3 is TGCAGTGCTTCCCCCTTGGGGGGGAATTCACCCCTCCACTTT.